The 27 T cell receptor beta chains below come from one sample, sequenced in a study of cytomegalovirus exposure and HLA in healthy donors. Primers: 60 Vbeta forward and 13 Jbeta reverse. Sequencing was performed with immunoSEQ multiplex PCR; in TCRdb, only in-frame clones are kept and a portion is missing. The data hold some 130,000 clones, with 8.9% observed a single time. The source material was PBMCs. These TCRs come from a woman between 35 and 50 years old in good health and CMV-seropositive.

The genes are TRBV10-3 and TRBJ2-3; 7 bases are a match to TRBD1. Germline CDR1 and CDR2: ENHRY and SYGVKD. J gave up 1 base and V 2 bases, and 0 bases lay outside the gene matches. The CDR3 length is 14 residues. The CDR3 DNA sequence: TGTGCCATCAGTGAGGGACAGGGCACAGATACGCAGTATTTT. Amino acids: CAISEGQGTDTQYF.

The chain employs TRBV10-1 and TRBJ2-1; 10 bases line up with TRBD2. Per germline, CDR1 WNHNN and CDR2 SYGVQD (reference sequence). The CDR3 spans 17 residues. The ends lost 4 bases at V and 3 bases at J; junction bases unmatched: 9. CDR3 amino acids: CASSVSPSGGDYNEQFF. The CDR3, as DNA: TGCGCCAGCAGTGTTTCCCCTAGCGGGGGCGACTACAATGAGCAGTTCTTC.

For this clone: Distinct nucleotide sequences in the sample also encode this CDR3. The chain employs TRBV7-2 and TRBJ2-3; no clear D gene. With 5 bases removed from V and 0 bases from J, the gap between germline ends came to 3 bases. There are 12 residues in the CDR3. The germline CDR1 and CDR2 sequences are SGHTA and FQGNSA. The CDR3 protein is CASSPSTDTQYF. In nucleotides, the CDR3 is TGTGCCAGCAGCCCAAGCACAGATACGCAGTATTTT. Filled out from reference TRBV7-2 and TRBJ2-3, the complete variable domain reads GAGVSQSPSNKVTEKGKDVELRCDPISGHTALYWYRQSLGQGLEFLIYFQGNSAPDKSGLPSDRFSAERTGGSVSTLTIQRTQQEDSAVYLCASSPSTDTQYFGPGTRLTVL.

In this sample, this clone turned up a few times. The rearrangement joins TRBV29-1 to TRBJ1-2; a possible D gene is TRBD1 (5 bases). Germline values: CDR1 SQVTM, CDR2 ANQGSEA. The CDR3 is 10 amino acids. Trimming cost V 5 bases and J 8 bases, with 9 bases left between them. The CDR3 DNA follows: TGCAGCGTTTGGGGCGGAGGCTACACCTTC. Translated, it gives CSVWGGGYTF.

This clone was detected a few times. The CDR3 loop reads CASSLGVNGGYTF. DNA for the CDR3: TGTGCCAGCAGCCTAGGGGTGAACGGTGGCTACACCTTC. This chain connects TRBV5-5 to TRBJ1-2; D perhaps matches TRBD1 (5 bases). Germline V gene lookup returns CDR1 SGHKS and CDR2 YYEKEE (reference sequence). The V and J ends lost 4 bases and 7 bases respectively, with 14 bases between them. This CDR3 spans 13 amino acids. Supplemented by reference TRBV5-5 and TRBJ1-2, the full variable domain reads DAGVTQSPTHLIKTRGQQVTLRCSPISGHKSVSWYQQVLGQGPQFIFQYYEKEERGRGNFPDRFSARQFPNYSSELNVNALLLGDSALYLCASSLGVNGGYTFGSGTRLTVV.

This clone was recorded at least ten times. The gene calls are TRBV6-5 and TRBJ2-7; the D gene is possibly TRBD1 (5 bases). Germline CDR1 MNHEY, CDR2 SVGAGI. CDR3 length: 13 amino acids. V lost 6 bases and J lost 2, with 11 bases in between. The CDR3 bases are TGTGCCAGCAGCGTAGACAGTACCTACGAGCAGTACTTC. Protein product: CASSVDSTYEQYF.

This clone has more than one count but fewer than ten. The chain is built from TRBV5-8 and TRBJ2-7, with TRBD1 as a possible D gene (6 bases). CDR1 and CDR2 from the germline V gene are SGHTS and YDEGEE. This CDR3 is built from 15 residues. V lost 1 base, J lost 2 bases, and 13 bases lay in between. The CDR3 is CASSLQGRETYEQYF. CDR3 coding DNA: TGTGCCAGCAGCTTGCAGGGGAGAGAGACCTACGAGCAGTACTTC.

In its sample, this clone was seen a few times. This sequence joins TRBV29-1 and TRBJ1-1, with D unresolved. This CDR3 is 11 amino acids long. The V end was cut by 2 bases, the J end by 5 bases, with 6 bases between. The germline V gene encodes CDR1 SQVTM and CDR2 ANQGSEA. The CDR3 loop is CSVERRTEAFF. The CDR3 DNA reads as TGCAGCGTTGAAAGGAGGACTGAAGCTTTCTTT.

The chain uses TRBV7-2 and TRBJ1-5; D is undetermined. Looked up from germline, CDR1 is SGHTA and CDR2 is FQGNSA. Trimming shortened V by 4 bases and J by 1 base, and 8 bases separated the two germline ends. CDR3 length equals 14 residues. The DNA for the CDR3 is TGTGCCAGCAGCTCAAGCACGAGCAATCAGCCCCAGCATTTT. Its translation: CASSSSTSNQPQHF.

The genes are TRBV7-9 and TRBJ2-7, with 9 bases lining up with TRBD1. CDR1 and CDR2 from the germline V gene are SEHNR and FQNEAQ (reference sequence). The CDR3 contains 14 residues. The junction had 3 bases not matched to a gene; V was cut back by 3 bases and J by 3 bases. CDR3 bases: TGTGCCAGCAGCTTTACGACAGGGGGCTACGAGCAGTACTTC. It translates to CASSFTTGGYEQYF.

This clone was counted between two and nine times. The chain combines TRBV7-8 with TRBJ2-7, with 11 bases identical to TRBD1. V trimming: 4 bases; J trimming: 4 bases; junction bases outside the gene matches: 6. Germline V gene lookup returns CDR1 SGHVS and CDR2 FQNEAQ. The CDR3 length is 15 residues. This CDR3 is CASSSSGTGGYEQYF. As DNA, the CDR3 is TGTGCCAGCAGCTCCTCCGGGACAGGGGGGTACGAGCAGTACTTC.

The chain is built from TRBV5-1 and TRBJ2-7, with a possible D match to TRBD1 (5 bases). Trimming took 0 bases from V and 2 from J, leaving 9 bases between them. Germline V gene sequence: CDR1 SGHRS, CDR2 YFSETQ. This CDR3 contains 14 residues. The CDR3 sequence is CASSLESRAYEQYF. CDR3 bases: TGCGCCAGCAGCTTGGAAAGCAGGGCCTACGAGCAGTACTTC.

The V gene is TRBV21-1, the J gene TRBJ2-1; the table calls TRBD2, which could not be checked here. TRBV21-1 is shown as a pseudogene. The length of the CDR3 is 18 residues. The CDR3 protein is CASSKVGKPSGSYNEQFF. DNA for the CDR3: TGTGCCAGCAGCAAAGTGGGCAAGCCTAGCGGCTCCTACAATGAGCAGTTCTTC.

The sample holds a few counts of this clone. The genes are TRBV6-6 and TRBJ2-1, with TRBD2 identical over 12 bases. J lost 8 bases, V lost 6 bases, and 5 bases had no gene match. In germline, CDR1 is MNHNY, CDR2 SVGAGI (reference sequence). This CDR3 spans 14 amino acids. DNA for the CDR3: TGTGCCAGCAGAACTAGCGGGGGGCCGTATGAGCAGTTCTTC. This gives the protein CASRTSGGPYEQFF.

The CDR3 coding sequence is TGTGCCAGCAGCTCTTTTACAGGGGTGAACACTGAAGCTTTCTTT. Translating it yields CASSSFTGVNTEAFF. This chain links TRBV6-1 with TRBJ1-1; 7 nucleotides match TRBD1. Germline-derived CDR1 and CDR2 are MNHNS and SASEGT. Trimming removed 6 bases from V and 0 bases from J; junction bases left unmatched: 7. The CDR3 contains 15 residues.

The chain is built from TRBV5-1 and TRBJ1-4; 8 nucleotides match TRBD1. The CDR3 totals 16 residues. The V segment lost 0 bases and the J segment 3 bases; nucleotides outside the gene matches: 4. Germline lookup yields CDR1 SGHRS and CDR2 YFSETQ. The CDR3 region is CASSLGTGIPNEKLFF. In nucleotides, the CDR3 is TGCGCCAGCAGCTTGGGGACAGGGATTCCTAATGAAAAACTGTTTTTT.

The chain recombines TRBV2 with TRBJ2-1; possibly TRBD2 for D (7 bases). V lost 4 bases and J lost 7, with 17 bases in between. CDR3 size: 15 residues. Germline loops: CDR1 SNHLY, CDR2 FYNNEI. The CDR3 reads CASSVMAGATNEQFF. CDR3 coding DNA: TGTGCCAGCAGTGTGATGGCGGGGGCTACAAATGAGCAGTTCTTC.

The J gene is TRBJ2-6, the V gene TRBV14; D gene unclear. The germline gives CDR1 SGHDN, CDR2 FVKESK. V was cut by 3 bases and J by 0 bases, with 9 bases left in between. The CDR3 extends over 16 amino acids. CDR3 nucleotide sequence: TGTGCCAGCAGCCACTTCGGAGTCTCTGGGGCCAACGTCCTGACTTTC. This encodes CASSHFGVSGANVLTF.

This clone was picked up a small number of times. The chain employs TRBV2 and TRBJ2-1; 9 bases are shared with TRBD2. The germline V gene has CDR1 SNHLY and CDR2 FYNNEI. V trimming: 2 bases; J trimming: 7 bases; junction bases outside the gene matches: 6. The CDR3 totals 15 residues. The CDR3 nucleotides are TGTGCCAGCAGTGAATCGGCGGGGGGGACGAATGAGCAGTTCTTC. This sequence encodes CASSESAGGTNEQFF.

This clone was seen only a few times. The V and J genes are TRBV11-2 and TRBJ2-1; no reliable D call. Between the trimmed V and J ends, which lost 0 bases and 5 bases, there was a span of 8 bases. CDR3 length equals 14 residues. The germline V gene encodes CDR1 SGHAT and CDR2 FQNNGV. The CDR3 loop is CASSLDSLHNEQFF. The CDR3 nucleotides read TGTGCCAGCAGCTTAGATTCTCTTCACAATGAGCAGTTCTTC.

The chain uses TRBV9 and TRBJ2-1; D is perhaps TRBD2 (6 bases). With 2 bases removed from V and 9 bases from J, the gap between germline ends came to 12 bases. This CDR3 is built from 13 residues. From germline, CDR1 is SGDLS and CDR2 YYNGEE. The CDR3 reads CASSVTSNSEQFF. The DNA for the CDR3 is TGTGCCAGCAGCGTGACTAGTAATAGTGAGCAGTTCTTC.

The rearrangement uses TRBV5-1 and TRBJ2-3, with TRBD2 matching 12 bases. Germline V gene lookup returns CDR1 SGHRS and CDR2 YFSETQ. The CDR3 has 16 residues. V was pared by 7 bases and J by 2 bases, with 8 bases of the junction left unmatched. CDR3 sequence: CASGYGLAGLTDTQYF. The CDR3 region has the DNA TGCGCCAGCGGGTATGGACTAGCGGGGCTCACAGATACGCAGTATTTT.

The chain links TRBV5-5 to TRBJ2-7; no definite D call. The germline CDR1 and CDR2 sequences are SGHKS and YYEKEE (reference sequence). Trimming pared 2 bases from V and 4 bases from J, leaving 13 bases between. This CDR3 contains 14 residues. This CDR3 reads CASSFDLYAYEQYF. The CDR3 DNA follows: TGTGCCAGCAGCTTCGACTTGTATGCATACGAGCAGTACTTC.

This chain links TRBV5-1 with TRBJ2-3; maybe TRBD1 (6 bases). The CDR3 has 15 amino acids. V lost 4 bases to trimming and J lost 1 base, with 13 bases between them. CDR1 SGHRS and CDR2 YFSETQ come from the germline V gene. The CDR3 loop reads CASSILGAGTDTQYF. The DNA of the CDR3 is TGCGCCAGCAGCATACTGGGGGCCGGCACAGATACGCAGTATTTT.

This clone has only a few counts. The chain carries TRBV27 and TRBJ1-2; 7 nucleotides align to TRBD1. The CDR3 sequence is 15 residues long. CDR1 is MNHEY and CDR2 is SMNVEV in the germline V gene (reference sequence). Trimming at V came to 4 bases and at J to 4 bases, leaving 9 bases not matched to a gene. CDR3 in DNA: TGTGCCAGCAGTTCCCTTAACAGGGGTTCCTATGGCTACACCTTC. Protein sequence: CASSSLNRGSYGYTF.

This clone has more than one count but fewer than ten. V is TRBV6-1 and J is TRBJ2-1, with 16 bases fitting TRBD2. The CDR3 contains 15 residues. Germline V gene lookup returns CDR1 MNHNS and CDR2 SASEGT. With 4 bases clipped from V and 15 bases from J, the junction kept 9 bases outside the gene matches. CDR3 residues: CASSVAGTSGGAGFF. The CDR3 DNA reads as TGTGCCAGCAGTGTTGCCGGGACTAGCGGGGGGGCTGGGTTCTTC.

This clone was recorded at least ten times. The chain employs TRBV6-1 and TRBJ2-1; D not resolved. Germline V gene data show CDR1 as MNHNS and CDR2 as SASEGT. V was pared by 6 bases and J by 4 bases, with 7 bases between. The CDR3 loop spans 12 amino acids. Written as DNA, the CDR3 is TGTGCCAGCAGCACATATTACAATGAGCAGTTCTTC. Amino acid sequence: CASSTYYNEQFF.